This TCR beta chain was recorded in a study of cytomegalovirus exposure and HLA in healthy donors. 60 Vbeta and 13 Jbeta primers were used in PCR. Profiled with immunoSEQ multiplex PCR; TCRdb holds only in-frame clones, not every one. The sample records 85,000 to 110,000 clones, 66% being singletons. Germline assignment: CDR1 MGHRA and CDR2 YSYEKL. J was trimmed by 1 base and V by 2 bases; bases with no gene match: 7. CDR3 length equals 18 residues. The V and J genes are TRBV4-1 and TRBJ2-3, with 12 bases matching TRBD2. This clonotype was obtained from a woman between 45 and 65 years old in good health and CMV-seronegative. The sample taken for sequencing was PBMCs. The CDR3 reads CASSQSLAGGLGTDTQYF. The CDR3 DNA reads TGCGCCAGCAGCCAAAGCCTAGCGGGAGGGCTAGGCACAGATACGCAGTATTTT.